A selection of T cell receptor beta chains follows, all from one sample in a study of blood T cell repertoires in COVID-19. TCRdb's copy holds only in-frame clones and misses some; the assay was immunoSEQ multiplex PCR. The sample yields some 160,000 clones, around 80% seen once. Sequencing was carried out using peripheral blood. These receptors were obtained from a man aged 55 to 70 with acute or convalescent COVID-19. Each CDR3 is given with its conserved first and last residue. The D gene is left open where the match is weak. The size entry is marked missing in some rows and otherwise reads once, few, many or a size class.

>TRBV23-1|TRBJ2-7|.|TRBD2
CASSRAGGPWDEQYF
TGCGCCAGCAGTCGGGCGGGAGGCCCCTGGGACGAGCAGTACTTC
>TRBV6-5|TRBJ2-3|.|TRBD2
CASSYLAGAADTQYF
TGTGCCAGCAGTTACCTAGCGGGAGCAGCAGATACGCAGTATTTT
>TRBV28|TRBJ2-7|.|.
CASSRISGYEQYF
TGTGCCAGCAGCCGAATTTCGGGTTACGAGCAGTACTTC
>TRBV6-2/TRBV6-3|TRBJ2-7|.|.
CASSYSRVLPRTYEQYF
TGTGCCAGCAGTTACTCGAGAGTCCTACCCAGGACCTACGAGCAGTACTTC
>TRBV10-2|TRBJ2-4|.|.
CASSEVGAGVGNIQYF
TGCGCCAGCAGTGAGGTGGGGGCGGGAGTTGGAAACATTCAGTACTTC
>TRBV4-1|TRBJ1-3|.|.
CASSQIPMTGSGNTIYF
TGCGCCAGCAGCCAAATACCCATGACAGGCTCTGGAAACACCATATATTTT
>TRBV28|TRBJ1-1|.|TRBD1
CASTLGQGGGRVAFF
TGTGCCAGCACCTTGGGACAGGGAGGGGGTAGGGTAGCTTTCTTT
>TRBV6-6|TRBJ2-1|.|.
CASSPGHNEQFF
TGTGCCAGCAGTCCCGGTCATAATGAGCAGTTCTTC
>TRBV6-5|TRBJ1-2|.|.
CASSLDRQNGYTF
TGTGCCAGCAGTTTGGACAGACAGAATGGCTACACCTTC
>TRBV7-2|TRBJ2-7|few|.
CASSSGGTHYEQYF
TGTGCCAGCAGCTCCGGCGGGACCCACTACGAGCAGTACTTC
>TRBV19|TRBJ1-4|.|TRBD1
CASSIGQGEEKLFF
TGTGCCAGTAGTATTGGACAGGGGGAAGAAAAACTGTTTTTT
>TRBV29-1|TRBJ1-3|.|TRBD1
CSVAGGTGNTIYF
TGCAGCGTCGCAGGGGGCACTGGAAACACCATATATTTT
>TRBV15|TRBJ1-2|.|TRBD1
CATSRGRTGTYGYTF
TGTGCCACCAGCAGAGGCCGGACAGGGACCTATGGCTACACCTTC
>TRBV7-6|TRBJ2-2|.|.
CASSLAGGQLTGELFF
TGTGCCAGCAGCTTAGCGGGGGGACAGCTTACCGGGGAGCTGTTTTTT
>TRBV11-2|TRBJ2-1|few|.
CASSPNLLALEAREQFF
TGTGCCAGCAGCCCAAATCTACTAGCCCTAGAGGCGCGGGAGCAGTTCTTC
>TRBV7-9|TRBJ1-5|.|.
CASSLDRWGHQPQHF
TGTGCCAGCAGCTTAGACCGGTGGGGGCATCAGCCCCAGCATTTT
>TRBV19|TRBJ2-3|.|TRBD2
CASILRAREGPGKKSSVDTQYF
TGTGCCAGTATCCTCAGGGCACGGGAGGGCCCGGGGAAAAAGAGTTCTGTAGATACGCAGTATTTT
>TRBV7-9|TRBJ2-7|many|TRBD2
CASSYTSGSPYEQYF
TGTGCCAGCAGCTACACTAGCGGGAGCCCCTACGAGCAGTACTTC
>TRBV18|TRBJ1-1|.|.
CASSQLTTEAFF
TGTGCCAGCTCCCAACTTACCACTGAAGCTTTCTTT
>TRBV4-1|TRBJ2-7|.|TRBD1
CASSQTGLDRGNHEQYF
TGCGCCAGCAGCCAGACAGGCCTGGACAGGGGAAATCACGAGCAGTACTTC
>TRBV27|TRBJ1-4|.|TRBD1
CASSVFGTALNEKLFF
TGTGCCAGCAGTGTGTTTGGGACAGCCCTTAATGAAAAACTGTTTTTT
>TRBV28|TRBJ1-5|.|TRBD1
CASSPGTVYSNQPQHF
TGTGCCAGCAGTCCAGGGACAGTGTATAGCAATCAGCCCCAGCATTTT
>TRBV11-2|TRBJ2-5|.|TRBD2
CASRGLAGVVETQYF
TGTGCCAGCAGAGGACTAGCGGGAGTAGTAGAGACCCAGTACTTC
>TRBV27|TRBJ1-1|.|TRBD1
CASSLRGQGLEAFF
TGTGCCAGCAGTTTAAGGGGGCAGGGTCTCGAAGCTTTCTTT
>TRBV28|TRBJ1-1|.|TRBD1
CASREIQGRGTEAFF
TGTGCCAGCAGAGAAATACAGGGGAGAGGAACTGAAGCTTTCTTT
>TRBV10-1|TRBJ2-3|.|.
CASSRELTDTQYF
TGCGCCAGCAGCCGGGAGTTGACAGATACGCAGTATTTT
>TRBV28|TRBJ2-1|few|TRBD2
CASAGSGSIYEQFF
TGTGCCAGCGCGGGTAGCGGGAGTATCTATGAGCAGTTCTTC
>TRBV15|TRBJ2-2|.|.
CATSDGLQYELFF
TGTGCCACCAGCGACGGACTTCAGTATGAGCTGTTTTTT
>TRBV12-3/TRBV12-4|TRBJ2-2|.|TRBD2
CASGTSYTGELFF
TGTGCCAGCGGGACTAGCTACACCGGGGAGCTGTTTTTT
>TRBV5-1|TRBJ2-7|once|.
CASSQSTYEQYF
TGCGCCAGCAGCCAATCCACCTACGAGCAGTACTTC